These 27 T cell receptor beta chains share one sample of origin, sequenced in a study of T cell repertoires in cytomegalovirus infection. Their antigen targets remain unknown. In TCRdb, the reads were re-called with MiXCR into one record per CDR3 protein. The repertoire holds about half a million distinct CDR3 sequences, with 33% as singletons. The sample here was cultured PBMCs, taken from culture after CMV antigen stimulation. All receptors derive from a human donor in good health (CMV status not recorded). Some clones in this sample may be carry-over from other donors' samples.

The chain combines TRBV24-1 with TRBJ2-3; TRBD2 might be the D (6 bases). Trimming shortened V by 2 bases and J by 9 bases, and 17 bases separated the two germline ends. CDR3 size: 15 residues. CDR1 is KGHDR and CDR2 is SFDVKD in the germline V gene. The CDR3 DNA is TGTGCCACCAGTGATTACGGAGGGCCAGTAGAAACGCAGTATTTT. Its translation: CATSDYGGPVETQYF.

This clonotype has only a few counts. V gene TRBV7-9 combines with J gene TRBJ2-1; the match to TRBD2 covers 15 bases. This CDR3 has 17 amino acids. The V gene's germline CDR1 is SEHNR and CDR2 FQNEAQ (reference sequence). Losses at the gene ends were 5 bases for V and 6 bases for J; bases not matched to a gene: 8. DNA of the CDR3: TGTGCCAGCAGCCAGGGGACTAGCGGGAGGCGGCTCAATGAGCAGTTCTTC. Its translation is CASSQGTSGRRLNEQFF.

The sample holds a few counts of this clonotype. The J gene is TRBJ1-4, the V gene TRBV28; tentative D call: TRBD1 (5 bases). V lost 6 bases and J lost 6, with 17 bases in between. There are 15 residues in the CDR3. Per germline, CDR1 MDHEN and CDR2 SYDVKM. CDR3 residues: CASSKGQGLDEKLFF. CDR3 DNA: TGTGCCAGCAGCAAGGGGCAGGGTCTGGATGAAAAACTGTTTTTT. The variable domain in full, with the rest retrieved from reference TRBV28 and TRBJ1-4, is DVKVTQSSRYLVKRTGEKVFLECVQDMDHENMFWYRQDPGLGLRLIYFSYDVKMKEKGDIPEGYSVSREKKERFSLILESASTNQTSMYLCASSKGQGLDEKLFFGSGTQLSVL.

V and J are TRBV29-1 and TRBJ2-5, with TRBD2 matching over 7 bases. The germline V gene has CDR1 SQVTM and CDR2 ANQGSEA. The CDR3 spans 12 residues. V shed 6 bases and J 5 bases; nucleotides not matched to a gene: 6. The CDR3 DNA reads TGCAGCGTCGCCCTAGCGGCGGAGACCCAGTACTTC. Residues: CSVALAAETQYF.

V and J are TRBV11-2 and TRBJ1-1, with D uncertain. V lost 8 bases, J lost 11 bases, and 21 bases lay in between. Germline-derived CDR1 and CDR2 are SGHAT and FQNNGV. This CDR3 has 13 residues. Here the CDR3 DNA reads TGTGCCAGCGGTCCCGCCCCCGAGATTGGGGCTTTCTTT. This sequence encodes CASGPAPEIGAFF.

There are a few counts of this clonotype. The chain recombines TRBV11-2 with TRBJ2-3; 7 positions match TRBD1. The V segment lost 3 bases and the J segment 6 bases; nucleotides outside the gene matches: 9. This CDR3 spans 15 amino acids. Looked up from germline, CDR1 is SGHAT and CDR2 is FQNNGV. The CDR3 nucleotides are TGTGCCAGCAGCTTGACCCTGGACAGGTCGGATACGCAGTATTTT. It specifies CASSLTLDRSDTQYF.

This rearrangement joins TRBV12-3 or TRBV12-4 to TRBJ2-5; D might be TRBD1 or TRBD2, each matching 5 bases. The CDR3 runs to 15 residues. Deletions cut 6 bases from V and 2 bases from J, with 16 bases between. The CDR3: CASRPPPGQQETQYF. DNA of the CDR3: TGTGCCAGCAGGCCCCCCCCGGGGCAGCAAGAGACCCAGTACTTC.

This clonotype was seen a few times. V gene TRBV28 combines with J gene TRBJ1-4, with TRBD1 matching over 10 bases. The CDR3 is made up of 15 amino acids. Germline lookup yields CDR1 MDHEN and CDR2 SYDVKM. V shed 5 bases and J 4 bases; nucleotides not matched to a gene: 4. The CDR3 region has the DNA TGTGCCAGCAGTGACAGGGGGCTGAATAATGAAAAACTGTTTTTT. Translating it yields CASSDRGLNNEKLFF.

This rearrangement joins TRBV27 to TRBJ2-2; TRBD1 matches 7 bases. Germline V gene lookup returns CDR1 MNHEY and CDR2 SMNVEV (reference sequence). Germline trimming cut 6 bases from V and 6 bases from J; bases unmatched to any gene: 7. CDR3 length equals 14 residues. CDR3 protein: CASSSRQGSGELFF. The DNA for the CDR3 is TGTGCCAGCAGCTCACGACAGGGCTCCGGGGAGCTGTTTTTT.

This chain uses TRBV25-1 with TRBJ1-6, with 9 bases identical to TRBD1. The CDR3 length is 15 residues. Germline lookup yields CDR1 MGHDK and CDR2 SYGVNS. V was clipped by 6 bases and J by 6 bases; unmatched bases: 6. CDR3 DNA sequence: TGTGCCAGCAGGGGACAGGGACGTAGTAATTCACCCCTCCACTTT. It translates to CASRGQGRSNSPLHF.

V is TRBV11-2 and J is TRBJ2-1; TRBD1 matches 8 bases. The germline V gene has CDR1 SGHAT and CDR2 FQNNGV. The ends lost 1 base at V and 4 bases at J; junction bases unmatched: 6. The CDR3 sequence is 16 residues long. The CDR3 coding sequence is TGTGCCAGCAGCTTAGCCGCGAGACAGGGGTACAATGAGCAGTTCTTC. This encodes CASSLAARQGYNEQFF.

The CDR3 DNA sequence: TGTGCCAGCAGCCTAGACAGAGCCCGAGTCGCTTTCTTT. Translation: CASSLDRARVAFF. The chain combines TRBV12-3 or TRBV12-4 with TRBJ1-1; maybe TRBD1 (5 bases). Trimming took off 6 bases at V and 11 bases at J, with 19 bases between the two ends. CDR3 length equals 13 residues.

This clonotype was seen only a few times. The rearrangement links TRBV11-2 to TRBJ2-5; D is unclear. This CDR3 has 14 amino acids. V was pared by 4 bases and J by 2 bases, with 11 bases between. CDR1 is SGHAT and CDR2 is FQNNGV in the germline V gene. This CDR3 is CASSSTHKQETQYF. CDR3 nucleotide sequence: TGTGCCAGCAGCTCGACTCATAAGCAAGAGACCCAGTACTTC. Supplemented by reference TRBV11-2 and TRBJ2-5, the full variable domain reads EAGVAQSPRYKIIEKRQSVAFWCNPISGHATLYWYQQILGQGPKLLIQFQNNGVVDDSQLPKDRFSAERLKGVDSTLKIQPAKLEDSAVYLCASSSTHKQETQYFGPGTRLLVL.

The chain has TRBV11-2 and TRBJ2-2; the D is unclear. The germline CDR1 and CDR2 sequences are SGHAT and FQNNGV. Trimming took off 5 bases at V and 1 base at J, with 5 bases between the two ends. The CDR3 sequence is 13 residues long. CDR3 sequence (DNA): TGTGCCAGCAGCCCGCTGAACACCGGGGAGCTGTTTTTT. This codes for CASSPLNTGELFF.

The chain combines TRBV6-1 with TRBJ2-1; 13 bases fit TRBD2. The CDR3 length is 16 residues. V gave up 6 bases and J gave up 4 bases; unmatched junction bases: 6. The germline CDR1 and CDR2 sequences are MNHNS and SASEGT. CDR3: CASRLAGGGFYNEQFF. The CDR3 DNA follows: TGTGCCAGCAGACTAGCGGGAGGGGGTTTTTACAATGAGCAGTTCTTC.

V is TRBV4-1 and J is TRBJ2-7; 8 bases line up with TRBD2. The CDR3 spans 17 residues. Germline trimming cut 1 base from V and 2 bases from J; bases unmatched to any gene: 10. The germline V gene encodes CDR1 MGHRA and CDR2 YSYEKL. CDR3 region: CASSQGTPGLVTYEQYF. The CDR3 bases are TGCGCCAGCAGCCAAGGCACCCCGGGACTAGTCACCTACGAGCAGTACTTC.

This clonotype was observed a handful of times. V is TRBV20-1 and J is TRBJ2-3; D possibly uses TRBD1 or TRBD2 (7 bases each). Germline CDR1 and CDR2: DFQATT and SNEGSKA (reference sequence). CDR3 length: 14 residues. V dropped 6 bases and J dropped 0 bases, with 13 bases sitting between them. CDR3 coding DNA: TGCAGTGCGACAGGGAGGGCCAGCACAGATACGCAGTATTTT. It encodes CSATGRASTDTQYF.

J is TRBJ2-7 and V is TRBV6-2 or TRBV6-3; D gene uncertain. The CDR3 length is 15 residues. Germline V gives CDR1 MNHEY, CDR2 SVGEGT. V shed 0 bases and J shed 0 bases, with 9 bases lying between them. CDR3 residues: CASSYSMGSSYEQYV. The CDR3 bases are TGTGCCAGCAGTTACTCGATGGGTAGCTCCTACGAGCAGTACGTC.

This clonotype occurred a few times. CDR3 nucleotides: TGTGCCAGCAGTTTTAATTGGAACACCGGGGAGCTGTTTTTT. As protein: CASSFNWNTGELFF. This chain joins TRBV27 and TRBJ2-2; unclear D gene. The CDR3 length is 14 residues. V lost 3 bases to trimming and J lost 1 base, with 6 bases between them. Germline V gene data show CDR1 as MNHEY and CDR2 as SMNVEV (reference sequence).

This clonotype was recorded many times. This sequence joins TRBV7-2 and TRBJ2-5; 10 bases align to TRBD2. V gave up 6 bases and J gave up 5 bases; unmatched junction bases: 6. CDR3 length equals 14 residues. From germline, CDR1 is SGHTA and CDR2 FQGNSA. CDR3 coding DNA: TGTGCCAGCAGACCCCTAGCGGGAGAGGAGACCCAGTACTTC. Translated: CASRPLAGEETQYF.

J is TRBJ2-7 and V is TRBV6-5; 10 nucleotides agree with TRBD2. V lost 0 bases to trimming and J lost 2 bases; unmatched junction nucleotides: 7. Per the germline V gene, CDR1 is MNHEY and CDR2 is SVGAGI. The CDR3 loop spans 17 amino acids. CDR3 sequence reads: CASSYSPSGGPTYEQYF. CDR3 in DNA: TGTGCCAGCAGTTACTCCCCTAGCGGGGGACCCACCTACGAGCAGTACTTC.

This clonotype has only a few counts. The DNA of the CDR3 is TGTGCCAGCTCACCGGAAAACACAGGGGGTCCTGGCTACACCTTC. Translated: CASSPENTGGPGYTF. The chain uses TRBV18 and TRBJ1-2, with 8 bases aligning to TRBD1. The CDR3 spans 15 residues. V lost 3 bases, J lost 7 bases, and 10 bases stayed unmatched. The germline V gene has CDR1 KGHSH and CDR2 LQKENI.

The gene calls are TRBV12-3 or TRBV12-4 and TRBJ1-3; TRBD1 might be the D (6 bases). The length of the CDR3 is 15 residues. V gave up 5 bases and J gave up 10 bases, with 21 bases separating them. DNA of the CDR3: TGTGCCAGCAGTCCGCAGGGGACCTCTGAGGTGACCATATATTTT. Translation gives CASSPQGTSEVTIYF.

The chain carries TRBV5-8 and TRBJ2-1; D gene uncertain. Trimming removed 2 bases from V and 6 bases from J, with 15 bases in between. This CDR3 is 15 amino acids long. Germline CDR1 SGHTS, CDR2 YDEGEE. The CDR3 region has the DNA TGTGCCAGCAGCTTAGTAATGGGGTCCGGCAATGAGCAGTTCTTC. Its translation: CASSLVMGSGNEQFF.

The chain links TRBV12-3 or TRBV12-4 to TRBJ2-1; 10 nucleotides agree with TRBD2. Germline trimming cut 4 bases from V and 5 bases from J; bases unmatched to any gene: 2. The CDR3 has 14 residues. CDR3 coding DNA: TGTGCCAGCAGTTCGCTAGCGGGAGACAATGAGCAGTTCTTC. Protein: CASSSLAGDNEQFF.

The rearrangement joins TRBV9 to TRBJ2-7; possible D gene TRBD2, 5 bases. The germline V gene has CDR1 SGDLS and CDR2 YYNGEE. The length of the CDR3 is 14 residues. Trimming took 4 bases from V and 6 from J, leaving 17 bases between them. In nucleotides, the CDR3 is TGTGCCAGCAGCCCGACATTTGGAACTAGCGAGCAGTACTTC. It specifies CASSPTFGTSEQYF.

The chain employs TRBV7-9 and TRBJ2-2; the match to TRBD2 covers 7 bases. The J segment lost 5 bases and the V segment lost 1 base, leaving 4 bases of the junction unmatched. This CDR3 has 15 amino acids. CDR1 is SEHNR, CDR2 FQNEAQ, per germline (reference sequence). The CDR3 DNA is TGTGCCAGCAGCTTAGGGGCTAGCGGTACCGGGGAGCTGTTTTTT. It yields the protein CASSLGASGTGELFF.